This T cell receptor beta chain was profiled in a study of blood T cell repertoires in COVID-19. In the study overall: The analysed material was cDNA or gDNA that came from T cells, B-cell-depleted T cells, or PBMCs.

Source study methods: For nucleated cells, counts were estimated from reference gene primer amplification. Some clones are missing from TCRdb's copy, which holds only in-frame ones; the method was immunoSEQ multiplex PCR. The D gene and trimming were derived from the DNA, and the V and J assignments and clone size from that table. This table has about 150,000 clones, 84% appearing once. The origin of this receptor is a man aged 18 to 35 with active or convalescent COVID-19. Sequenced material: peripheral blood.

The CDR3 protein is CACAEQGGSGNTIYF. The CDR3 DNA follows: TGTGCCTGTGCCGAACAGGGGGGCTCTGGAAACACCATATATTTT. This rearrangement joins TRBV3-1 (or the pseudogene TRBV3-2) to TRBJ1-3, with 8 bases fitting TRBD1. Looked up from germline, CDR1 is LGHDT and CDR2 is YNNKEL (reference sequence). The CDR3 consists of 15 residues. The V segment lost 11 bases and the J segment 0 bases; nucleotides outside the gene matches: 9.